These 7 T cell receptor beta chains share one sample of origin, sequenced in a study of T cell changes during pregnancy in multiple sclerosis. Method: immunoSEQ multiplex PCR; TCRdb's copy keeps in-frame clones and lacks some. The sample has some 95,000 clones, around 94% seen once. The sequenced sample was peripheral blood, obtained in the first trimester of pregnancy. These receptors were collected from a female donor with multiple sclerosis, enrolled in a pregnancy study.

The rearrangement joins TRBV10-3 to TRBJ2-7; D is undetermined. The CDR3 extends over 13 amino acids. The V end was cut by 3 bases, the J end by 5 bases, with 11 bases between. Germline CDR1 ENHRY, CDR2 SYGVKD. The CDR3 DNA reads as TGTGCCATCAGTGATTCCGTCTCGGACGAGCAGTACTTC. It encodes CAISDSVSDEQYF.

V and J are TRBV7-2 and TRBJ2-1; D is perhaps TRBD2 (6 bases). From germline, CDR1 is SGHTA and CDR2 FQGNSA. The CDR3 spans 12 residues. V shed 5 bases and J shed 9 bases, with 11 bases lying between them. The chain's CDR3 is CASSASGREQFF. Written as DNA, the CDR3 is TGTGCCAGCAGCGCCAGCGGGCGTGAGCAGTTCTTC.

The chain joins TRBV19 to TRBJ2-2; TRBD1 is a possible D gene (6 bases). Germline V gene sequence: CDR1 LNHDA, CDR2 SQIVND (reference sequence). Trimming cost V 5 bases and J 7 bases, with 11 bases left between them. This CDR3 region has 13 residues. CDR3 residues: CASSVQGLGELFF. In DNA form, the CDR3 reads TGTGCCAGTAGTGTACAGGGCCTCGGGGAGCTGTTTTTT.

The chain carries TRBV28 and TRBJ2-4, with D possibly matching TRBD2 (5 bases). Germline V gives CDR1 MDHEN, CDR2 SYDVKM. V lost 1 base, J lost 0 bases, and 7 bases lay in between. The CDR3 has 15 residues. Written as DNA, the CDR3 is TGTGCCAGCAGTTTATTCGGACTAGCCAAAAACATTCAGTACTTC. Translation: CASSLFGLAKNIQYF.

This clone showed up just a few times. V usage is TRBV5-1 and J usage is TRBJ1-1; the D gene is possibly TRBD1 (6 bases). The CDR3 extends over 16 amino acids. The ends were cut back, 2 bases at V and 1 base at J, with 15 bases in the middle. CDR1 is SGHRS, CDR2 YFSETQ, per germline. The CDR3 nucleotides read TGCGCCAGCAGCTTAAACCTCAGGGGCGAGAACACTGAAGCTTTCTTT. Its protein is CASSLNLRGENTEAFF.

This chain joins TRBV7-6 and TRBJ2-5; 7 bases fit TRBD1. Per the germline V gene, CDR1 is SGHVS and CDR2 is FNYEAQ. Unmatched junction bases numbered 11, after V lost 5 bases and J lost 2 bases. The CDR3 sequence is 16 residues long. The CDR3 region is CASSPLTGPRQETQYF. The CDR3, as DNA: TGTGCCAGCAGCCCCCTGACAGGGCCCAGGCAAGAGACCCAGTACTTC.

The rearrangement joins TRBV6-5 to TRBJ1-6, with D possibly being TRBD1 (5 bases). Trimming pared 4 bases from V and 0 bases from J, leaving 10 bases between. CDR3 size: 16 residues. The V gene's germline CDR1 is MNHEY and CDR2 SVGAGI. CDR3 amino acids: CASSSRTTSYNSPLHF. CDR3 nucleotides: TGTGCCAGCAGTTCCCGGACAACCTCCTATAATTCACCCCTCCACTTT.